This TCR beta chain was captured in a study of shared clonotypes between healthy human individuals (dated by TCRdb to the early 2020s). Describing the broader study: The cohort comprised two women and a few men aged 18 to 49 years. To increase sequencing depth and limit assay-specific biases, TCR repertoire library preparation and sequencing were carried out by different laboratories using diverse techniques. For each donor, CD4 naive and CD4 memory were each run on three plates, CD8 naive on two plates, and CD8 memory on one plate. To estimate repertoire size and how much clonotypes are shared between individuals, the study performed deep sequencing of blood TCR repertoires from about 5 healthy adults. Leukapheresis yielded between about 0.9 and 8.9 billion PBMCs per donor. General study outcomes and caveats: Incomplete sequencing was indicated by rarefaction of sorted-subset datasets, despite the large sequencing depth. Naive subsets generally had larger estimated clonotype richness than memory subsets. Compared with non-shared clonotypes, clonotypes shared by all four sorted-subset donors had higher generation probabilities. Because the study included a small number of donors, the genetic and exposure-history diversity represented was limited. Sampling was limited to blood, and TCR repertoires in tissue likely differ from TCR repertoires in blood. Pairwise subsampling indicated that sequencing depth was expected to affect the degree of clonotype sharing among donors. Sharing across several donors was observed for approximately 5% of naive CD4, 3% to 3.5% of naive CD8, over 2% of memory CD4, and roughly 0.4% of memory CD8 clonotypes.

TCR CDR3 regions were amplified from genomic DNA by multiplex PCR using the deep immunoSEQ assay. Extracted genomic DNA from each cell subset was distributed evenly across all wells of several immunoSEQ 96-well plates, and each plate was treated as a replicate. For sorted subsets, each replicate PCR was loaded with 150 to 250 ng genomic DNA, equivalent to some 31,000 T cell genomes. Purified libraries were quantified with a Qubit 3.0 fluorometer, sized on a Bioanalyzer 2100, and re-quantified with the KAPA Library Quantification kit. Every immunoSEQ 96-well plate was sequenced on a separate single-read 150-cycle Illumina NextSeq 550 flow cell. The paper's processing steps were these. Because only junctional sequences without quality scores were contained in the immunoSEQ output, filtering matching that applied to full-length reads could not be performed. To assign V/J genes and CDR3, sequences were annotated against IMGT germline references using PyIR, a Python wrapper for IgBLAST v1.9. Any read was removed if the V/J assignment was weak (E-value above 1e-6), the CDR3 was missing, or the read contained stop codons, out-of-frame junctions, or ambiguous translated residues. V3J clonotypes were defined as sequences sharing an identical inferred V gene, J gene, and CDR3 amino acid sequence. To compute the percentage overlap between repertoires, the number of shared unique clonotypes was divided by the size of the smaller repertoire. RTK rarefaction, the Chao1 estimator, and Recon v2.1 estimates of unobserved clonotypes were used to assess repertoire richness. Generation probabilities for all TCRbeta clonotypes obtained by the gDNA method from a handful of donors were computed using OLGA. Entries here come from immuneACCESS through TCRdb and include only in-frame sequences with V and J called. Some clones fail to appear in such tables; in the studies checked, an unresolved V gene covers under half of the shortfall, and the cause of the remainder is unknown. Clonal size and the V and J genes are those of that table, whereas D and trimming came from the DNA. Across this sample there are 1.5 million to 2.5 million clones, with about 95% seen only once. The top ten constitute 0.9% to 1.5% of the sample.

As for this clone: Its cognate antigen has yet to be identified. Base-call qualities are not available, and no considerably larger clone is one nucleotide away.

V lost 1 base and J lost 1 base; the stretch between them is 7 bases long. Based on the germline V gene (reference sequence), the CDR1 and CDR2 sequences are GTSNPN and SVGIG. The CDR3 holds 13 amino acids from the cysteine to the phenylalanine. The read is trimmed to its CDR3 DNA, 39 bases read in frame from base 1. CD8 naive samples consisted of CD45RO-negative cells that were positively selected for CCR7, yielding a CD45RA+CCR7+ population without TemRA cells. Donors were healthy HIV-negative adults with no recently reported acute infections or vaccinations. All donors were Caucasian adults living in Nashville, Tennessee, USA. Blood was collected by leukapheresis, and PBMCs were isolated by Ficoll-Histopaque density gradient centrifugation and then cryopreserved in liquid nitrogen vapor phase. Analytical flow cytometry was used to check the purity and quantity of every magnetically sorted T cell population. Genomic DNA was isolated from each sorted fraction and quantified by UV absorbance on a Nanodrop 2000c.

The chain is assembled from TRBV30 and TRBJ2-5; a tentative D match to TRBD2 spans 5 bases. The sequence derives from a man younger than 30 in good health. The sequencing sample was made of naive CD8+ T cells sorted from blood. The sample's cell subset or site label, in plain terms: CD45RA+CCR7+. The CDR3: CAWSAGVQETQYF. Read as DNA, the sequence is TGTGCCTGGAGTGCCGGGGTCCAAGAGACCCAGTACTTC.